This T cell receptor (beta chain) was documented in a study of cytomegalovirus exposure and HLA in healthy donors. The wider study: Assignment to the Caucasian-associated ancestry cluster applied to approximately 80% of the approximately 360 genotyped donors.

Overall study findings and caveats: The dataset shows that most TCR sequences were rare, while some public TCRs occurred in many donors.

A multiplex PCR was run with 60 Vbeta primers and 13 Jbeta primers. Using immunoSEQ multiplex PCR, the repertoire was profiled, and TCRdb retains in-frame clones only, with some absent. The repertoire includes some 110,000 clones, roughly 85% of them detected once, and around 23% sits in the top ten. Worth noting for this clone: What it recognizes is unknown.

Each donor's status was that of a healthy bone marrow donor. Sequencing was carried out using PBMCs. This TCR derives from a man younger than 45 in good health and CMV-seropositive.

The chain's CDR3 is CASSYGTSYEQYF. CDR3 nucleotides: TGTGCCAGCAGTTATGGCACCTCCTACGAGCAGTACTTC. The J gene is TRBJ2-7, the V gene TRBV6-6, with unresolved D. Germline CDR1 is MNHNY and CDR2 is SVGAGI (reference sequence). This CDR3 is built from 13 residues. The ends were cut back, 3 bases at V and 0 bases at J, with 6 bases in the middle.